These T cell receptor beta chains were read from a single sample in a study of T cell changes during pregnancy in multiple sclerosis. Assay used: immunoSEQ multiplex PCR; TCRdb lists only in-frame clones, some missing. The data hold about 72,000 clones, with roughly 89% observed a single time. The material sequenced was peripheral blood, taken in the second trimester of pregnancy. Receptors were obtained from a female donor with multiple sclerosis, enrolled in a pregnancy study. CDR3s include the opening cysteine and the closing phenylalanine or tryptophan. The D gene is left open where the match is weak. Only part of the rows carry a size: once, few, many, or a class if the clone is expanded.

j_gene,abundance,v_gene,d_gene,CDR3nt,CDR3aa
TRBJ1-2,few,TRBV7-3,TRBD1,TGTGCCAGCAGCACCACAGGGGGCGGCTACACCTTC,CASSTTGGGYTF
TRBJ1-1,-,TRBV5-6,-,TGTGCCAGCAGCTTGGTGGCGGGGGCCACTGAAGCTTTCTTT,CASSLVAGATEAFF
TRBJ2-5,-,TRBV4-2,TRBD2,TGTGCCAGCAGCCAAGGACTAGCGGGGGGGGTTCCCCAGTACTTC,CASSQGLAGGVPQYF
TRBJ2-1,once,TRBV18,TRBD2,TGTGCCAGCTCAGAGAGACTAGCGGAGCCTGGCAATGAGCAGTTCTTC,CASSERLAEPGNEQFF
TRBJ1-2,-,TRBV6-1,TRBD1,TGTGCCAGCAGTGCACGGGACAGGGCGTATGGCTACACCTTC,CASSARDRAYGYTF
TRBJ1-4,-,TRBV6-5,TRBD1,TGTGCCAGCAGCTCCGGACAGGGGAATGAAAAACTGTTTTTT,CASSSGQGNEKLFF
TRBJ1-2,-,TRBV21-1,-,TGTGCCAGCAGCGACAGGGGGCGCGGCTATGGCTACACCTTC,CASSDRGRGYGYTF
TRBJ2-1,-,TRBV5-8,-,TGTGCCAGCAGCTTCAGGAGAGGAGGTGAGCAGTTCTTC,CASSFRRGGEQFF
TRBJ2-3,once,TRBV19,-,TGTGCCAGTAGTATTGGCAGGGCCTTCACAGATACGCAGTATTTT,CASSIGRAFTDTQYF
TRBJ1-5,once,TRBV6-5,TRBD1,TGTGCCAGCAGTTACAGACAGGGTGGAAATCAGCCCCAGCATTTT,CASSYRQGGNQPQHF
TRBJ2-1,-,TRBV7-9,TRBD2,TGTGCCAGCAGGCTAGCGGGGGACCATGAGCAGTTCTTC,CASRLAGDHEQFF
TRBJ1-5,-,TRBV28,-,TGTGCCAGCGATAACCTCGCGGCGGATCAGCCCCAGCATTTT,CASDNLAADQPQHF
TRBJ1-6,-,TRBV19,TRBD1,TGTGCCAGTAGTATATCTGCGGGACAGCCTAATAATTCACCCCTCCACTTT,CASSISAGQPNNSPLHF
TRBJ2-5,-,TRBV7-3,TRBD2,TGTGCCAGCAGCGTCGGGGGGATCCGAGAGACCCAGTACTTC,CASSVGGIRETQYF
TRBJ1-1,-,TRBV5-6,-,TGTGCCAGCAGTTACTTCATAAGCCTCACTGAAGCTTTCTTT,CASSYFISLTEAFF
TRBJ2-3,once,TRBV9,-,TGTGCCAGCAGCGCCCTCCAGGGAGGAGCAGATACGCAGTATTTT,CASSALQGGADTQYF